This TCR beta chain was sequenced in a study of T cells in localized non-small cell lung cancer. Findings and limits, study-wide: Peak T cell clonality was found in uninvolved adjacent lung, exceeding tumor. Sequencing was limited to one tumor region, leaving the possibility of heterogeneity open.

Assay used: immunoSEQ multiplex PCR; TCRdb lists only in-frame clones, some missing. Of approximately 60,000 clones listed, around 90% were seen once; the top ten hold roughly 1.9%. Per germline, CDR1 SGHTA and CDR2 FQGNSA. V shed 2 bases and J shed 4 bases, with 11 bases lying between them. This CDR3 spans 14 amino acids. This clone was observed a few times. Its antigen is undetermined. The rearrangement joins TRBV7-2 to TRBJ1-1, with a tentative D call TRBD1 (6 bases). The receptor comes from a woman between 40 and 69 years old with stage I lung adenocarcinoma. Sequenced material: peripheral blood, taken before any cancer treatment. The CDR3 here is CASSLRARGTEAFF. The CDR3 DNA reads as TGTGCCAGCAGCTTAAGAGCCAGGGGCACTGAAGCTTTCTTT.